One and the same sample provided the 15 T cell receptor beta chains below, sequenced in a study of T cells in Graves' hyperthyroidism and ophthalmopathy. RNA transcripts served as the template for amplifying TCR beta CDR3 regions. Using the HTBI primer set, a first-round RT-PCR was run on the TCR CDR3. MiXCR was run by TCRdb on the multiplex PCR reads, yielding one entry per CDR3 protein. The sample comprises around 350,000 distinct CDR3 sequences, about 14% of which are singletons, and about 19% rests with the top ten. The specimen sequenced was blood. Receptors originate from a young woman with Graves' ophthalmopathy.

This clonotype was seen repeatedly, ten times or more. The V call is TRBV7-8, the J call TRBJ1-2; no reliable D call. Per germline, CDR1 SGHVS and CDR2 FQNEAQ. V lost 1 base to trimming and J lost 4 bases, with 10 bases between them. The CDR3 runs to 14 residues. In DNA, the CDR3 is TGTGCCAGCAGCTTAGGCAGGAGAGTCTATGGCTACACCTTC. It is translated as CASSLGRRVYGYTF. Full variable domain (missing parts from reference TRBV7-8 and TRBJ1-2): GAGVSQSPRYKVAKRGQDVALRCDPISGHVSLFWYQQALGQGPEFLTYFQNEAQLDKSGLPSDRFFAERPEGSVSTLKIQRTQQEDSAVYLCASSLGRRVYGYTFGSGTRLTVV.

This clonotype was observed many times. The rearrangement uses TRBV20-1 and TRBJ2-3; TRBD2 is a possible D gene (6 bases). The CDR3 contains 14 residues. The V and J ends lost 6 bases and 4 bases respectively, with 17 bases between them. Germline lookup yields CDR1 DFQATT and CDR2 SNEGSKA (reference sequence). CDR3 sequence reads: CSARVGPGADTQYF. The CDR3 DNA is TGCAGTGCCCGCGTAGGCCCGGGAGCAGATACGCAGTATTTT.

This clonotype was picked up many times. The gene calls are TRBV28 and TRBJ1-1; D is undetermined. Germline V gives CDR1 MDHEN, CDR2 SYDVKM. V was cut by 8 bases and J by 10 bases, with 17 bases left in between. The CDR3 runs 12 residues. The CDR3: CASLYGVIGAFF. The CDR3 region has the DNA TGTGCCAGCTTATATGGGGTGATTGGAGCTTTCTTT.

This clonotype was found many times. The V and J genes are TRBV7-2 and TRBJ1-2; D is unclear. Trimming stripped 5 bases from V and 6 bases from J, with 16 bases between. CDR1 and CDR2 from the germline V gene are SGHTA and FQGNSA. This CDR3 region has 14 residues. The CDR3 DNA sequence: TGTGCCAGCAGCCAACCTTTGGGATACAATGGCTACACCTTC. Its translation: CASSQPLGYNGYTF.

This clonotype was seen many times. The rearrangement uses TRBV4-1 and TRBJ1-5; 8 positions agree with TRBD1. V was clipped by 2 bases and J by 4 bases; unmatched bases: 1. Per the germline V gene, CDR1 is MGHRA and CDR2 is YSYEKL. The CDR3 contains 14 residues. The CDR3 DNA sequence: TGCGCCAGCAGCCAAAGGACAGGGAATCAGCCCCAGCATTTT. Translating it yields CASSQRTGNQPQHF.

This clonotype was found many times. The CDR3 sequence: CASSLELLDSRWETQYF. CDR3 bases: TGTGCCAGCAGCTTAGAGTTGTTGGACAGCCGGTGGGAGACCCAGTACTTC. The V gene is TRBV7-6, the J gene TRBJ2-5; D is possibly TRBD1 (6 bases). The CDR3 spans 17 residues. CDR1 and CDR2 (germline): SGHVS, FNYEAQ. The V and J ends lost 1 base and 5 bases respectively, with 20 bases between them.

This clonotype came up many times. This rearrangement joins TRBV2 to TRBJ1-4, with a tentative D call TRBD1 (6 bases). Per the germline V gene, CDR1 is SNHLY and CDR2 is FYNNEI. Trimming shortened V by 10 bases and J by 1 base, and 19 bases separated the two germline ends. The CDR3 has 16 amino acids. The CDR3: CATTGGQTKTNEKLFF. The CDR3 DNA follows: TGTGCCACTACGGGTGGACAGACAAAAACTAATGAAAAACTGTTTTTT.

This clonotype was found many times. V usage is TRBV30 and J usage is TRBJ2-7; the D gene is possibly TRBD1 (6 bases). The CDR3 covers 14 residues. In germline, CDR1 is GTSNPN, CDR2 SVGIG (reference sequence). V was shortened by 5 bases and J by 5 bases, with 19 bases between the two germline ends. The CDR3 protein is CAWGRSTGLHEQYF. In DNA, the CDR3 is TGTGCCTGGGGTAGATCTACAGGGTTACACGAGCAGTACTTC.

This clonotype was found many times. The gene calls are TRBV12-3 or TRBV12-4 and TRBJ2-3; the D gene is possibly TRBD1 (6 bases). V lost 7 bases and J lost 0, with 14 bases in between. The CDR3 runs 15 residues. The CDR3 loop reads CASKPTGLSTDTQYF. The CDR3 region has the DNA TGTGCCAGCAAACCGACAGGACTGAGCACAGATACGCAGTATTTT.

The chain joins TRBV28 to TRBJ2-5; D gene ambiguous. The germline CDR1 and CDR2 sequences are MDHEN and SYDVKM. The CDR3 is 13 residues long. Trimming removed 8 bases from V and 2 bases from J, with 12 bases in between. This chain's CDR3 is CASLGFQQETQYF. CDR3 nucleotides: TGTGCCAGCTTAGGGTTCCAACAAGAGACCCAGTACTTC.

This clonotype was seen repeatedly, ten times or more. The chain recombines TRBV7-8 with TRBJ1-6; D unresolved. CDR3 length equals 14 residues. With 5 bases removed from V and 7 bases from J, the gap between germline ends came to 12 bases. Germline CDR1 is SGHVS and CDR2 is FQNEAQ. CDR3 sequence (DNA): TGTGCCAGCAGCCCTAGCGCAGTGAATTCACCCCTCCACTTT. Protein: CASSPSAVNSPLHF.

Only a few counts were recorded for this clonotype. The chain has TRBV6-1 and TRBJ1-6; 7 bases are a match to TRBD1. Germline lookup yields CDR1 MNHNS and CDR2 SASEGT. Trimming cost V 6 bases and J 11 bases; bases outside gene matches: 19. The length of the CDR3 is 17 residues. The CDR3 sequence is CASRTHRGGIFSAPLHF. Here the CDR3 DNA reads TGTGCCAGCAGAACTCACAGGGGAGGTATATTTAGTGCACCCCTCCACTTT.

Ten or more counts support this clonotype. The rearrangement uses TRBV5-1 and TRBJ1-4; D is uncertain. Germline V lookup: CDR1 SGHRS, CDR2 YFSETQ. The CDR3 totals 15 residues. Between the trimmed V and J ends, which lost 2 bases and 0 bases, there was a span of 8 bases. The CDR3 is CASSFEGTTNEKLFF. DNA of the CDR3: TGCGCCAGCAGCTTTGAGGGAACAACTAATGAAAAACTGTTTTTT. The complete variable domain, with remaining parts taken from reference TRBV5-1 and TRBJ1-4, reads KAGVTQTPRYLIKTRGQQVTLSCSPISGHRSVSWYQQTPGQGLQFLFEYFSETQRNKGNFPGRFSGRQFSNSRSEMNVSTLELGDSALYLCASSFEGTTNEKLFFGSGTQLSVL.

The rearrangement uses TRBV9 and TRBJ2-5; weak D call: TRBD2 (6 bases). The CDR3 loop spans 15 amino acids. CDR1 and CDR2 from the germline V gene are SGDLS and YYNGEE. V lost 3 bases, J lost 5 bases, and 17 bases lay in between. CDR3 nucleotides: TGTGCCAGCAGCGCGACACCCAGGGCGGGGGAGACCCAGTACTTC. Its protein is CASSATPRAGETQYF.

This clonotype occurred many times. The chain employs TRBV7-8 and TRBJ1-1, with TRBD1 matching over 9 bases. Germline CDR1 and CDR2: SGHVS and FQNEAQ. This CDR3 is built from 15 residues. V lost 1 base and J lost 6; bases outside the gene matches: 6. The CDR3: CASSLGGTGFAEAFF. The DNA for the CDR3 is TGTGCCAGCAGCTTAGGGGGGACAGGGTTCGCTGAAGCTTTCTTT.